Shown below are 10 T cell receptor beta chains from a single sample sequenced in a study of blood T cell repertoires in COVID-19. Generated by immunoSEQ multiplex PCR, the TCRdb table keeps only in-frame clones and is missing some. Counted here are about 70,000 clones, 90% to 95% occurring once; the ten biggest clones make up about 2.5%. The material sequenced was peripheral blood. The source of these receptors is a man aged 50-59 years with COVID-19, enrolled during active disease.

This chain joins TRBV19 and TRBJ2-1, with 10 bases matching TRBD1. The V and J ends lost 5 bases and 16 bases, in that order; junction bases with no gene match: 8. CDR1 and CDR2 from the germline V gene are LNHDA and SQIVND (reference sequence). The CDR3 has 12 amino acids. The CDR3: CASSLLGTGVFF. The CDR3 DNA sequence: TGTGCCAGTAGTTTATTAGGGACAGGGGTTTTCTTC.

In DNA, the CDR3 is TGTGCCAGCACCCGGGGTGAAGCTTTCTTT. Its translation is CASTRGEAFF. The rearrangement joins TRBV28 to TRBJ1-1, with D unresolved. This CDR3 has 10 amino acids. V dropped 7 bases and J dropped 7 bases, with 7 bases sitting between them. Germline V gene lookup returns CDR1 MDHEN and CDR2 SYDVKM.

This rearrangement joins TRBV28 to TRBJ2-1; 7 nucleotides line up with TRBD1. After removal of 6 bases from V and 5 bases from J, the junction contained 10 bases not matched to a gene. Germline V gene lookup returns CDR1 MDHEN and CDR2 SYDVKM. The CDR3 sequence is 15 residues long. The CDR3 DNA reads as TGTGCCAGCAGCCGGGACAGCTCCCCGAACAATGAGCAGTTCTTC. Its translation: CASSRDSSPNNEQFF.

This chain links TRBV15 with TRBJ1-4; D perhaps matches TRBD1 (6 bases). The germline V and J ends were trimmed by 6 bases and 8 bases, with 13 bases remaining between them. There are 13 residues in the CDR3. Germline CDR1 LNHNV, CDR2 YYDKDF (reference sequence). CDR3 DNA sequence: TGTGCCACCAGAGAACAGGGAAGGGAAAAACTGTTTTTT. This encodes CATREQGREKLFF.

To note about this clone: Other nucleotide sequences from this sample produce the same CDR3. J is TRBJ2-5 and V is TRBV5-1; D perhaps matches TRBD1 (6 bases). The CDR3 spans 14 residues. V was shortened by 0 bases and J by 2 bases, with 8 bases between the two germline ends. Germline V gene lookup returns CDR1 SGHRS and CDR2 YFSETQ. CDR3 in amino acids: CASSLVGGQETQYF. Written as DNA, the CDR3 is TGCGCCAGCAGCTTGGTAGGGGGTCAAGAGACCCAGTACTTC.

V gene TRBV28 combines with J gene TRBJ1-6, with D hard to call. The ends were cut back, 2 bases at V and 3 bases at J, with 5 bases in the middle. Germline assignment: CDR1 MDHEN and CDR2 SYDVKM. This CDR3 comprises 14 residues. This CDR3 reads CASSLGSYNSPLHF. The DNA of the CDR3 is TGTGCCAGCAGTTTAGGCAGCTATAATTCACCCCTCCACTTT. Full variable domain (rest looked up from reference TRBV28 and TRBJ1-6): DVKVTQSSRYLVKRTGEKVFLECVQDMDHENMFWYRQDPGLGLRLIYFSYDVKMKEKGDIPEGYSVSREKKERFSLILESASTNQTSMYLCASSLGSYNSPLHFGNGTRLTVT.

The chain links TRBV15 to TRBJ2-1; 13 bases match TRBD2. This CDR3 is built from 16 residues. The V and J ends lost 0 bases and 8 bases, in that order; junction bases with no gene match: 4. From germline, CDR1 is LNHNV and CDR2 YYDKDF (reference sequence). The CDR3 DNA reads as TGTGCCACCAGCAGAGATTCACTAGCGGGAGGGTATGAGCAGTTCTTC. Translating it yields CATSRDSLAGGYEQFF.

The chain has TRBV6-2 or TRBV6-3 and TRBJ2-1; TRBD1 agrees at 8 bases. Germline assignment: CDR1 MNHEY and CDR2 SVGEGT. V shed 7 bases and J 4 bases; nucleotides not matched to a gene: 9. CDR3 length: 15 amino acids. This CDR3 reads CASNPGTGFYNEQFF. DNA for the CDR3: TGTGCCAGCAACCCGGGGACAGGATTTTACAATGAGCAGTTCTTC.

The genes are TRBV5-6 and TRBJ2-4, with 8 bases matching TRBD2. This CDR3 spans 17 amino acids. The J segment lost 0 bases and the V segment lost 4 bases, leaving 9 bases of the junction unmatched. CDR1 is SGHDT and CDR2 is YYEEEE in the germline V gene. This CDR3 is CASSLLGSGVAKNIQYF. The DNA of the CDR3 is TGTGCCAGCAGCCTACTGGGTAGCGGGGTAGCCAAAAACATTCAGTACTTC.

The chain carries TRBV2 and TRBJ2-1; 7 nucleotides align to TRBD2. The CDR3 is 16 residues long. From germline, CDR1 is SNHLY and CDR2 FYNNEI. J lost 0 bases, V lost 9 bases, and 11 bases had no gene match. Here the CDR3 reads CASSGGRVPSYNEQFF. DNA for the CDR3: TGTGCCAGTTCCGGGGGGAGAGTTCCCTCCTACAATGAGCAGTTCTTC. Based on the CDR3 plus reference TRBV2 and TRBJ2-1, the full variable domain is EPEVTQTPSHQVTQMGQEVILRCVPISNHLYFYWYRQILGQKVEFLVSFYNNEISEKSEIFDDQFSVERPDGSNFTLKIRSTKLEDSAMYFCASSGGRVPSYNEQFFGPGTRLTVL.